This TCR beta chain stems from a study of blood T cell repertoires in COVID-19. Seattle patient enrollment occurred during active infection, with longitudinal follow-up thereafter. Clones were read by immunoSEQ multiplex PCR, and TCRdb kept only the in-frame ones, dropping some. The sample contains over 130,000 clones, 84% of which appear only once. Sequences were obtained from peripheral blood. The clonotype comes from a man aged 30-40 years with COVID-19, enrolled during active disease.

The CDR3 is CASSQVGGGNYGYTF. The CDR3 DNA follows: TGTGCCAGCAGCCAAGTGGGGGGTGGTAACTATGGCTACACCTTC. J is TRBJ1-2 and V is TRBV4-2, with TRBD1 as a possible D gene (5 bases). The CDR3 extends over 15 amino acids. CDR1 and CDR2 (germline): LGHNA, YNFKEQ. V gave up 1 base and J gave up 1 base, with 10 bases separating them.